This T cell receptor (beta chain) was observed in a study of neurological immune-mediated disorders. Regarding the study as a whole: Among 34 multiple sclerosis patients, phylogenetic grouping put the repertoires of 18 into a single related-CDR3 cluster, a possible signature.

This clonotype was observed at least ten times. The antigen is undetermined. CDR1 and CDR2 (germline): SEHNR, FQNEAQ (reference sequence). This CDR3 comprises 16 residues. Trimming shortened V by 6 bases and J by 5 bases, and 22 bases separated the two germline ends. Synthesis of cDNA was carried out by template-switch 5'RACE. The reaction used 10-nucleotide random UMIs. In TCRdb, the 5' RACE reads were re-called with MiXCR into one record per CDR3 protein. The top ten hold roughly 6% of the sample, which has about 88,000 distinct CDR3 sequences, around 3.4% seen once. This receptor was taken from a woman younger than 35 with multiple sclerosis. V usage is TRBV7-9 and J usage is TRBJ2-5; D is perhaps TRBD2 (6 bases). The specimen was PBMCs. The CDR3 DNA reads TGTGCCAGCAGTCACCCGTGGGGGGTATCATTGGAGACCCAGTACTTC. Translated: CASSHPWGVSLETQYF. Complete variable domain (other parts from reference TRBV7-9 and TRBJ2-5): DTGVSQNPRHKITKRGQNVTFRCDPISEHNRLYWYRQTLGQGPEFLTYFQNEAQLEKSRLLSDRFSAERPKGSFSTLEIQRTEQGDSAMYLCASSHPWGVSLETQYFGPGTRLLVL.